The entry below describes one TCR beta chain. The CDR3 runs 12 residues. Germline CDR1 and CDR2: GTSNPN and SVGIG (reference sequence). Trimming removed 2 bases from V and 10 bases from J; junction bases left unmatched: 7. Per the study methods: Estimation of nucleated cell counts was performed using reference gene primer amplification. The method was immunoSEQ multiplex PCR; TCRdb's version includes in-frame clones alone and lacks a portion of them. The DNA gave D and trimming, while V, J and clone size come from that table. This sample has under 300,000 clones, with roughly 85% found just once. The sample originates from a study of blood T cell repertoires in COVID-19. Study-level information: COVID-19 samples, acute and convalescent, were from the United States, Italy and Spain. PBMCs, B-cell-depleted T cells, or T cells were the source of the cDNA or gDNA that made up the material.

V is TRBV30 and J is TRBJ1-1; 7 nucleotides line up with TRBD1. The material sequenced was peripheral blood. This TCR was recovered from a woman between 18 and 29 years old with acute or convalescent COVID-19. The CDR3 loop is CAWSRTGVLAFF. The CDR3 DNA is TGTGCCTGGAGTCGAACAGGGGTTTTAGCTTTCTTT.